This T cell receptor (beta chain) was identified in a study of blood T cells in healthy people across ages. V shed 9 bases, J shed 4 bases, and the junction held 7 bases outside the gene matches. The CDR3 is 13 amino acids. CDR1 KGHDR and CDR2 SFDVKD come from the germline V gene. Study-wide results and caveats: The study regarded diversity estimates from one million T cells as underestimates. In long-lived donors, naive CD4+ cell counts and diversity exceeded those of aged donors. Roughly linear declines in TCR beta diversity per million T cells occurred with age. Unsorted PBMC material precluded a definitive naive versus antigen-experienced comparison.

It was with a sample-barcoded 5' primer and a J-beta primer mix that a second PCR of roughly 7 to 12 cycles was run. TCRdb re-called the 5' RACE reads through MiXCR, storing one row per CDR3 protein. Here the sample spans hundreds of thousands of distinct CDR3 sequences, about 55% being singletons. Points on this clonotype: As yet, its antigen is unknown.

The TCR was taken from a man aged 80 or over in good health. V and J are TRBV24-1 and TRBJ2-7, with 8 bases fitting TRBD1. Sequencing was performed on blood. This CDR3 reads CATGTGDAYEQYF. The CDR3 bases are TGTGCCACCGGGACAGGAGATGCGTACGAGCAGTACTTC.